This entry lists 21 T cell receptor beta chains sequenced from one sample in a study of control samples from healthy donors and cancer patients. The protocol was immunoSEQ multiplex PCR, while the TCRdb copy is restricted to in-frame clones and leaves out a portion. The data contain 150,000 to 160,000 clones, 85% to 95% of them singletons. Sequencing was done on a sample of blood. These receptors all stem from a man in his forties or fifties in good health.

The chain links TRBV5-4 to TRBJ2-2; 8 positions agree with TRBD2. V trimming: 3 bases; J trimming: 6 bases; junction bases outside the gene matches: 7. Germline lookup yields CDR1 SGHNT and CDR2 YYREEE (reference sequence). The CDR3 sequence is 15 residues long. CDR3 coding DNA: TGTGCCAGCAGCTCCGGGACTAGGGGCGCCGGGGAGCTGTTTTTT. It encodes CASSSGTRGAGELFF.

This clone was detected once. The J gene is TRBJ1-5, the V gene TRBV7-9, with 7 bases lining up with TRBD1. V was pared by 1 base and J by 2 bases, with 2 bases of the junction left unmatched. There are 15 residues in the CDR3. The germline CDR1 and CDR2 sequences are SEHNR and FQNEAQ (reference sequence). Here the CDR3 DNA reads TGTGCCAGCAGCTTAGGGGACAGCGGCAATCAGCCCCAGCATTTT. This gives the protein CASSLGDSGNQPQHF. The whole variable domain, filled in from reference TRBV7-9 and TRBJ1-5, reads DTGVSQNPRHKITKRGQNVTFRCDPISEHNRLYWYRQTLGQGPEFLTYFQNEAQLEKSRLLSDRFSAERPKGSFSTLEIQRTEQGDSAMYLCASSLGDSGNQPQHFGDGTRLSIL.

This rearrangement joins TRBV27 to TRBJ1-5; perhaps TRBD1 as D (6 bases). In germline, CDR1 is MNHEY, CDR2 SMNVEV (reference sequence). The CDR3 runs 15 residues. V lost 6 bases and J lost 4, with 16 bases in between. CDR3 in amino acids: CASRYLGGGNQPQHF. CDR3 sequence (DNA): TGTGCCAGCAGGTACCTAGGGGGTGGGAATCAGCCCCAGCATTTT.

V is TRBV27 and J is TRBJ1-1; 9 bases are a match to TRBD1. The CDR3 runs to 16 residues. Germline-derived CDR1 and CDR2 are MNHEY and SMNVEV (reference sequence). The V segment lost 4 bases and the J segment 0 bases; nucleotides outside the gene matches: 6. The CDR3 DNA reads as TGTGCCAGCAGTTACGGGACAGGGCATATGAACACTGAAGCTTTCTTT. Translated: CASSYGTGHMNTEAFF.

The chain uses TRBV19 and TRBJ1-5; 7 bases are a match to TRBD1. The CDR3 runs to 14 residues. V lost 7 bases and J lost 7; bases outside the gene matches: 10. Germline lookup yields CDR1 LNHDA and CDR2 SQIVND (reference sequence). CDR3 residues: CASTPVGDRQPQHF. CDR3 nucleotides: TGTGCCAGTACCCCGGTGGGGGACAGACAGCCCCAGCATTTT.

The chain has TRBV30 and TRBJ1-2, with 9 positions matching TRBD1. V was pared by 0 bases and J by 4 bases, with 15 bases of the junction left unmatched. The CDR3 has 18 residues. Germline V gene lookup returns CDR1 GTSNPN and CDR2 SVGIG (reference sequence). As DNA, the CDR3 is TGTGCCTGGAGTGTATCGGTCCTCCGGGACAGGGAGGGCTATGGCTACACCTTC. It codes for CAWSVSVLRDREGYGYTF.

This clone was found once. The CDR3 sequence: CASSLVEGGETQYF. The CDR3 DNA follows: TGTGCCAGCAGCTTAGTCGAGGGCGGCGAGACCCAGTACTTC. The V call is TRBV7-8, the J call TRBJ2-5, with D possibly being TRBD2 (5 bases). The CDR3 covers 14 residues. Deletions cut 1 base from V and 5 bases from J, with 11 bases between. From germline, CDR1 is SGHVS and CDR2 FQNEAQ. The entire variable domain, with the rest obtained from reference TRBV7-8 and TRBJ2-5, is as follows: GAGVSQSPRYKVAKRGQDVALRCDPISGHVSLFWYQQALGQGPEFLTYFQNEAQLDKSGLPSDRFFAERPEGSVSTLKIQRTQQEDSAVYLCASSLVEGGETQYFGPGTRLLVL.

This sequence joins TRBV20-1 and TRBJ2-7; perhaps D is TRBD1 or TRBD2 (5 bases each). Germline V lookup: CDR1 DFQATT, CDR2 SNEGSKA (reference sequence). This CDR3 spans 13 amino acids. The V gene lost 3 bases and the J gene lost 7 bases, with 16 bases spanning the gap. The CDR3 is CSASLPGTGEQYF. The CDR3, as DNA: TGCAGTGCTAGTCTACCAGGGACGGGGGAGCAGTACTTC.

This chain links TRBV13 with TRBJ2-7; D not certain. The V end lost 5 bases, the J end lost 0 bases, and 8 bases lay between the germline ends. The CDR3 extends over 13 amino acids. Per germline, CDR1 PRHDT and CDR2 FYEKMQ (reference sequence). The CDR3 DNA follows: TGTGCCAGCAGCGAAGGTGGCTCCTACGAGCAGTACTTC. It is translated as CASSEGGSYEQYF.

This rearrangement joins TRBV7-9 to TRBJ1-2, with D hard to call. V was trimmed by 2 bases and J by 5 bases, leaving 9 bases between them. This CDR3 comprises 13 residues. Germline lookup yields CDR1 SEHNR and CDR2 FQNEAQ (reference sequence). The CDR3 bases are TGTGCCAGCAGCTTATCAGGCCAGTATGGCTACACCTTC. Its protein is CASSLSGQYGYTF.

This sequence joins TRBV2 and TRBJ2-2; no reliable D call. Trimming stripped 5 bases from V and 3 bases from J, with 4 bases between. The germline V gene encodes CDR1 SNHLY and CDR2 FYNNEI. This CDR3 comprises 12 residues. Written as DNA, the CDR3 is TGTGCCAGCAGTCTAGACACCGGGGAGCTGTTTTTT. It is translated as CASSLDTGELFF.

The chain uses TRBV24-1 and TRBJ2-1; 9 nucleotides align to TRBD2. V was clipped by 0 bases and J by 7 bases; unmatched bases: 6. In germline, CDR1 is KGHDR, CDR2 SFDVKD. The CDR3 is made up of 16 amino acids. The CDR3 reads CATSDLLAGGLNEQFF. CDR3 bases: TGTGCCACCAGTGATTTGCTCGCGGGGGGGTTGAATGAGCAGTTCTTC.

This chain links TRBV30 with TRBJ1-2, with D maybe TRBD1 (5 bases). The CDR3 contains 16 residues. Germline V gene data show CDR1 as GTSNPN and CDR2 as SVGIG (reference sequence). The V end was cut by 2 bases, the J end by 0 bases, with 16 bases between. CDR3 nucleotide sequence: TGTGCCTGGAGTTCTCCAGGGTTGGGGGCTAACTATGGCTACACCTTC. This codes for CAWSSPGLGANYGYTF.

This clone was observed a few times. This rearrangement joins TRBV6-2 or TRBV6-3 to TRBJ2-2; D remains unclear. CDR3 length: 16 amino acids. Between the trimmed V and J ends, which lost 5 bases and 4 bases, there was a span of 17 bases. Germline CDR1 and CDR2: MNHEY and SVGEGT. The chain's CDR3 is CASSPTAHRITGELFF. The CDR3 DNA reads TGTGCCAGCAGTCCCACCGCCCATCGCATCACCGGGGAGCTGTTTTTT.

The chain links TRBV5-5 to TRBJ1-1; no definite D call. Trimming removed 1 base from V and 6 bases from J, with 13 bases in between. The CDR3 spans 14 residues. Germline CDR1 is SGHKS and CDR2 is YYEKEE (reference sequence). The CDR3 here is CASSLLLLISEAFF. CDR3 sequence (DNA): TGTGCCAGCAGCTTGCTTCTTTTAATATCTGAAGCTTTCTTT.

The CDR3 sequence is CASSPRAGLPELFF. In DNA form, the CDR3 reads TGTGCCAGCAGCCCCCGGGCGGGACTTCCGGAGCTGTTTTTT. The chain uses TRBV7-2 and TRBJ2-2; perhaps TRBD2 as D (6 bases). Trimming left V 5 bases short and J 10 bases short, with 17 bases between. This CDR3 region has 14 residues. Germline V CDR1 and CDR2: SGHTA, FQGNSA.

This chain joins TRBV2 and TRBJ1-1, with 10 positions matching TRBD1. The germline CDR1 and CDR2 sequences are SNHLY and FYNNEI. Trimming removed 3 bases from V and 5 bases from J; junction bases left unmatched: 3. The CDR3 has 14 amino acids. CDR3 in DNA: TGTGCCAGCAGTGAGGGGACAGGGGTGACTGAAGCTTTCTTT. As protein: CASSEGTGVTEAFF.

This clone was seen a single time. The rearrangement joins TRBV25-1 to TRBJ2-1; no reliable D call. The CDR3 sequence is 14 residues long. With 6 bases removed from V and 8 bases from J, the gap between germline ends came to 17 bases. Germline assignment: CDR1 MGHDK and CDR2 SYGVNS. CDR3 sequence reads: CASRDLLVPDEQFF. For the CDR3, the DNA is TGTGCCAGCAGGGACCTCCTAGTTCCCGATGAGCAGTTCTTC.

The chain joins TRBV19 to TRBJ1-2, with D unclear. The CDR3 is made up of 11 amino acids. V lost 7 bases and J 4 bases, leaving 7 bases between the germline ends. The V gene's germline CDR1 is LNHDA and CDR2 SQIVND (reference sequence). The CDR3 region is CASTRPYGYTF. CDR3 bases: TGTGCCAGTACCAGACCCTATGGCTACACCTTC.

This clone was seen a few times. The J gene is TRBJ2-2, the V gene TRBV9; 9 bases fit TRBD1. Trimming at V came to 4 bases and at J to 8 bases, leaving 6 bases not matched to a gene. This CDR3 spans 14 amino acids. The germline V gene encodes CDR1 SGDLS and CDR2 YYNGEE. The CDR3 sequence: CASSPDRGIGELFF. The CDR3 DNA sequence: TGTGCCAGCAGCCCCGACAGGGGGATAGGGGAGCTGTTTTTT.

V is TRBV9 and J is TRBJ1-4; D is unclear. This CDR3 has 15 residues. Trimming removed 3 bases at V and 7 bases at J, with 16 bases between. In germline, CDR1 is SGDLS, CDR2 YYNGEE. The CDR3 DNA is TGTGCCAGCAGCGAGCTATGGGGTAAGGGTGAAAAACTGTTTTTT. Its translation: CASSELWGKGEKLFF.